Below are 14 T cell receptor beta chains sequenced from a single sample in a study of cytomegalovirus exposure and HLA in healthy donors. It was with 60 Vbeta and 13 Jbeta primers that the PCR ran. TCRdb's copy holds only in-frame clones and misses some; the assay was immunoSEQ multiplex PCR. The repertoire holds about 220,000 clones, roughly 88% seen once, with over 0.65% in the top ten. The sequencing input was PBMCs. These receptors were collected from a boy between 2 and 10 years old in good health and CMV-seronegative.

This chain links TRBV2 with TRBJ2-3; TRBD2 agrees at 7 bases. Germline CDR1 SNHLY, CDR2 FYNNEI. Trimming at V came to 6 bases and at J to 5 bases, leaving 8 bases not matched to a gene. The CDR3 runs 14 residues. CDR3 in DNA: TGTGCCAGCAGACCGGGAGGCCCCCTAGATACGCAGTATTTT. It specifies CASRPGGPLDTQYF.

The V gene is TRBV19, the J gene TRBJ1-4; D perhaps matches TRBD1 (5 bases). V was cut by 3 bases and J by 0 bases, with 8 bases left in between. Germline CDR1 and CDR2: LNHDA and SQIVND (reference sequence). There are 15 residues in the CDR3. The CDR3 sequence is CASSIGRATNEKLFF. The CDR3 DNA reads as TGTGCCAGTAGTATTGGCAGGGCAACTAATGAAAAACTGTTTTTT.

V and J are TRBV6-5 and TRBJ1-5; 9 bases are shared with TRBD1. This CDR3 contains 15 residues. V lost 6 bases, J lost 4 bases, and 7 bases stayed unmatched. The germline V gene encodes CDR1 MNHEY and CDR2 SVGAGI. In nucleotides, the CDR3 is TGTGCCAGCAGCTCCGGGACAGGGATGAATCAGCCCCAGCATTTT. This encodes CASSSGTGMNQPQHF.

The chain carries TRBV6-5 and TRBJ1-1; D remains unclear. The CDR3 runs 14 residues. The germline CDR1 and CDR2 sequences are MNHEY and SVGAGI. V was clipped by 6 bases and J by 1 base, with 12 bases between them. As DNA, the CDR3 is TGTGCCAGCAGCGCCGTGGCGGGGAACACTGAAGCTTTCTTT. Translating it yields CASSAVAGNTEAFF.

This sequence joins TRBV5-1 and TRBJ2-7; tentatively, D is TRBD2 (5 bases). The CDR3 loop spans 12 amino acids. Germline CDR1 is SGHRS and CDR2 is YFSETQ. V lost 3 bases and J lost 7, with 11 bases in between. DNA of the CDR3: TGCGCCAGCAGCTATTCCTGGGAGGAGCAGTACTTC. Its protein is CASSYSWEEQYF.

The chain's CDR3 is CASSLSGANVLTF. As DNA, the CDR3 is TGTGCCAGCAGCCTATCTGGGGCCAACGTCCTGACTTTC. This rearrangement joins TRBV5-6 to TRBJ2-6; D gene ambiguous. CDR1 SGHDT and CDR2 YYEEEE come from the germline V gene. The CDR3 has 13 residues. Deletions cut 4 bases from V and 1 base from J, with 3 bases between.

The CDR3 sequence: CASADRGNGPPLHF. In DNA form, the CDR3 reads TGTGCCAGCGCAGACAGGGGGAATGGTCCACCCCTCCACTTT. The J gene is TRBJ1-6, the V gene TRBV19; the match to TRBD1 covers 9 bases. The germline V gene encodes CDR1 LNHDA and CDR2 SQIVND (reference sequence). V lost 9 bases, J lost 11 bases, and 11 bases stayed unmatched. The CDR3 is 14 residues long.

This chain links TRBV6-5 with TRBJ1-2, with D possibly TRBD1 on 5 matching bases. Deletions cut 2 bases from V and 3 bases from J, with 13 bases between. Germline V gives CDR1 MNHEY, CDR2 SVGAGI. This CDR3 is 15 amino acids long. The CDR3 here is CASSYGGMGDYGYTF. For the CDR3, the DNA is TGTGCCAGCAGTTACGGGGGGATGGGGGACTATGGCTACACCTTC.

The chain has TRBV7-8 and TRBJ1-2; TRBD1 might be the D (6 bases). The germline V and J ends were trimmed by 5 bases and 3 bases, with 19 bases remaining between them. Germline CDR1 SGHVS, CDR2 FQNEAQ. The CDR3 sequence is 16 residues long. The DNA for the CDR3 is TGTGCCAGCAGCGCTTACAGGGTTGTCAGAGACTATGGCTACACCTTC. It codes for CASSAYRVVRDYGYTF.

This chain joins TRBV11-2 and TRBJ1-2; a possible D gene is TRBD1 (5 bases). Germline V gene data show CDR1 as SGHAT and CDR2 as FQNNGV. V was clipped by 1 base and J by 6 bases, with 12 bases between them. The CDR3 covers 14 residues. Here the CDR3 reads CASSLAGFADGYTF. CDR3 in DNA: TGTGCCAGCAGCTTAGCAGGGTTTGCGGATGGCTACACCTTC.

The gene calls are TRBV29-1 and TRBJ2-7, with a possible D match to TRBD1 (6 bases). The V gene's germline CDR1 is SQVTM and CDR2 ANQGSEA. Trimming stripped 5 bases from V and 3 bases from J, with 11 bases between. This CDR3 contains 12 residues. The CDR3 spells CSVSGHRYEQYF. In DNA form, the CDR3 reads TGCAGCGTTTCGGGACACCGCTACGAGCAGTACTTC.

A note on this clone: The junction and the germline gene differ at one end; a read error may be behind it. The chain uses TRBV20-1 and TRBJ2-1; a weak D match, TRBD2 (6 bases). Germline-derived CDR1 and CDR2 are DFQATT and SNEGSKA (reference sequence). The CDR3 contains 11 residues. The CDR3: CSVQDYHEQFF. The CDR3 DNA is TGCAGTGTTCAGGACTACCATGAGCAGTTCTTC.

The chain couples TRBV19 to TRBJ2-7; D may be TRBD1 (5 bases). This CDR3 contains 14 residues. CDR1 is LNHDA and CDR2 is SQIVND in the germline V gene (reference sequence). V lost 3 bases and J lost 5, with 14 bases in between. The CDR3 is CASSIGQGINEQYF. In nucleotides, the CDR3 is TGTGCCAGTAGTATTGGGCAGGGTATCAACGAGCAGTACTTC.

The rearrangement links TRBV7-9 to TRBJ2-5, with TRBD1 matching over 11 bases. V dropped 5 bases and J dropped 6; count of bases not matched to a gene: 2. Looked up from germline, CDR1 is SEHNR and CDR2 is FQNEAQ (reference sequence). The CDR3 sequence is 13 residues long. The DNA of the CDR3 is TGTGCCAGCAGCAGGGACAGGGGGAAGACCCAGTACTTC. This codes for CASSRDRGKTQYF.